The 15 T cell receptor beta chains below were found in one sample sequenced in a study of preoperative IRX-2 immunotherapy in early breast cancer. Only in-frame clones appear in the TCRdb table, and some are missing; sequencing was by immunoSEQ multiplex PCR. Of over 25,000 clones detected, approximately 81% appear once; the ten largest clones hold about 6.8%. Treatment: preoperative locoregional IRX-2 cytokine immunotherapy. Specimen: lymph node tissue, collected after IRX-2 immunotherapy. Receptors originate from a human donor with breast cancer.

The chain uses TRBV15 and TRBJ1-2; D not certain. CDR3 length equals 14 residues. The germline V and J ends were trimmed by 3 bases and 5 bases, with 13 bases remaining between them. Germline loops: CDR1 LNHNV, CDR2 YYDKDF (reference sequence). The CDR3 region is CATSRTEKRYGYTF. The CDR3 DNA reads TGTGCCACCAGCAGGACTGAGAAGCGATATGGCTACACCTTC.

The rearrangement joins TRBV29-1 to TRBJ1-1; D may be TRBD1 (6 bases). CDR1 is SQVTM and CDR2 is ANQGSEA in the germline V gene. This CDR3 spans 15 amino acids. With 5 bases removed from V and 1 base from J, the gap between germline ends came to 17 bases. The CDR3 bases are TGCAGCGTTTATCCCAGGGGTGAAAGGAACACTGAAGCTTTCTTT. Its translation: CSVYPRGERNTEAFF.

The gene calls are TRBV28 and TRBJ2-1; a possible D gene is TRBD2 (6 bases). Trimming left V 5 bases short and J 9 bases short, with 14 bases between. The CDR3 is 13 residues long. Germline loops: CDR1 MDHEN, CDR2 SYDVKM. The CDR3 DNA sequence: TGTGCCAGCAGTGCGACTAGAGTAGGTGAGCAGTTCTTC. Translating it yields CASSATRVGEQFF. The full variable domain, completed using reference TRBV28 and TRBJ2-1, is DVKVTQSSRYLVKRTGEKVFLECVQDMDHENMFWYRQDPGLGLRLIYFSYDVKMKEKGDIPEGYSVSREKKERFSLILESASTNQTSMYLCASSATRVGEQFFGPGTRLTVL.

This chain uses TRBV19 with TRBJ2-6, with D perhaps matching TRBD1 (5 bases). CDR3 length: 15 residues. Germline CDR1 reads LNHDA; CDR2 reads SQIVND (reference sequence). V lost 6 bases to trimming and J lost 0 bases, with 9 bases between them. This CDR3 reads CASSRQSSGANVLTF. CDR3 nucleotides: TGTGCCAGTAGCCGACAGTCCTCTGGGGCCAACGTCCTGACTTTC. Drawing the rest from reference TRBV19 and TRBJ2-6, the complete variable domain is DGGITQSPKYLFRKEGQNVTLSCEQNLNHDAMYWYRQDPGQGLRLIYYSQIVNDFQKGDIAEGYSVSREKKESFPLTVTSAQKNPTAFYLCASSRQSSGANVLTFGAGSRLTVL.

This chain links TRBV28 with TRBJ2-3, with 7 bases matching TRBD1. CDR3 size: 16 residues. V trimming: 5 bases; J trimming: 6 bases; junction bases outside the gene matches: 14. In germline, CDR1 is MDHEN, CDR2 SYDVKM. CDR3 nucleotide sequence: TGTGCCAGCAGTAGTGCCGGGACAGCCGGTCACGATACGCAGTATTTT. Its protein is CASSSAGTAGHDTQYF.

This sequence joins TRBV11-3 and TRBJ2-2; perhaps TRBD1 as D (6 bases). Trimming removed 3 bases at V and 8 bases at J, with 13 bases between. Looked up from germline, CDR1 is SGHNT and CDR2 is YENEEA. CDR3 size: 14 residues. The CDR3 nucleotides are TGTGCCAGCAGCTTGGAGTCAGGGACAGGGGAGCTGTTTTTT. Its translation is CASSLESGTGELFF.

The V and J genes are TRBV7-8 and TRBJ1-4; TRBD1 matches 7 bases. Looked up from germline, CDR1 is SGHVS and CDR2 is FQNEAQ. The CDR3 is made up of 15 amino acids. Trimming cost V 3 bases and J 7 bases; bases outside gene matches: 8. In DNA form, the CDR3 reads TGTGCCAGCAGCTTCGATGTGACAGGGAGTGAAAAACTGTTTTTT. Translated: CASSFDVTGSEKLFF.

V gene TRBV14 combines with J gene TRBJ2-7; no reliable D call. The CDR3 sequence is 11 residues long. Trimming left V 0 bases short and J 3 bases short, with 0 bases between. Looked up from germline, CDR1 is SGHDN and CDR2 is FVKESK. CDR3 in amino acids: CASSQDYEQYF. In DNA form, the CDR3 reads TGTGCCAGCAGCCAAGACTACGAGCAGTACTTC.

This chain links TRBV29-1 with TRBJ1-5; D gene unclear. Germline CDR1 and CDR2: SQVTM and ANQGSEA. The CDR3 has 13 residues. The V end was cut by 5 bases, the J end by 0 bases, with 8 bases between. CDR3 region: CSVNVDSNQPQHF. The CDR3 coding sequence is TGCAGCGTTAACGTCGATAGCAATCAGCCCCAGCATTTT.

This chain connects TRBV6-4 to TRBJ2-7, with no clear D. V lost 6 bases to trimming and J lost 1 base, with 13 bases between them. Germline V gives CDR1 MRHNA, CDR2 SNTAGT. This CDR3 is built from 14 residues. CDR3 sequence: CASSSPATSYEQYF. The CDR3 nucleotides read TGTGCCAGCAGCTCCCCGGCCACATCCTACGAGCAGTACTTC.

Here the CDR3 reads CASSSPARGDNEKLFF. In nucleotides, the CDR3 is TGTGCCAGCAGCAGTCCAGCGCGGGGCGATAATGAAAAACTGTTTTTT. The rearrangement links TRBV28 to TRBJ1-4; D might be TRBD1 (5 bases). Trimming removed 6 bases from V and 4 bases from J, with 18 bases in between. The CDR3 covers 16 residues. Germline loops: CDR1 MDHEN, CDR2 SYDVKM.

The chain recombines TRBV6-8 with TRBJ2-7, with D maybe TRBD1 (6 bases). This CDR3 region has 14 residues. Germline CDR1 MNHGY, CDR2 SAAAGT. V dropped 5 bases and J dropped 2 bases, with 13 bases sitting between them. DNA for the CDR3: TGTGCCAGCAGTAAACGGGACAAAACCTACGAGCAGTACTTC. Residues: CASSKRDKTYEQYF.

The chain joins TRBV11-3 to TRBJ2-3; D might be TRBD1 (5 bases). The CDR3 is 15 amino acids. Germline V gene sequence: CDR1 SGHNT, CDR2 YENEEA. Trimming stripped 2 bases from V and 3 bases from J, with 12 bases between. CDR3 sequence reads: CASSLNWAGTDTQYF. CDR3 DNA: TGTGCCAGCAGCTTAAACTGGGCAGGGACAGATACGCAGTATTTT.

The rearrangement links TRBV10-2 to TRBJ2-2, with D possibly TRBD2 on 5 matching bases. The CDR3 loop spans 14 amino acids. Germline V gives CDR1 WSHSY, CDR2 SAAADI. Trimming took off 2 bases at V and 7 bases at J, with 11 bases between the two ends. The DNA for the CDR3 is TGCGCCAGCAGTGAGGCAGGACGGGACGGGGAGCTGTTTTTT. Amino acid sequence: CASSEAGRDGELFF.

The rearrangement uses TRBV5-1 and TRBJ2-5; D may correspond to TRBD1 or TRBD2 (5 bases each). Germline V gene sequence: CDR1 SGHRS, CDR2 YFSETQ. V lost 4 bases and J 5 bases, leaving 15 bases between the germline ends. The CDR3 has 14 residues. The CDR3 nucleotides read TGCGCCAGCAGCAACCGGGACCCTGTGGAGACCCAGTACTTC. Its protein product is CASSNRDPVETQYF. The full variable domain, with the rest looked up from reference TRBV5-1 and TRBJ2-5, is KAGVTQTPRYLIKTRGQQVTLSCSPISGHRSVSWYQQTPGQGLQFLFEYFSETQRNKGNFPGRFSGRQFSNSRSEMNVSTLELGDSALYLCASSNRDPVETQYFGPGTRLLVL.